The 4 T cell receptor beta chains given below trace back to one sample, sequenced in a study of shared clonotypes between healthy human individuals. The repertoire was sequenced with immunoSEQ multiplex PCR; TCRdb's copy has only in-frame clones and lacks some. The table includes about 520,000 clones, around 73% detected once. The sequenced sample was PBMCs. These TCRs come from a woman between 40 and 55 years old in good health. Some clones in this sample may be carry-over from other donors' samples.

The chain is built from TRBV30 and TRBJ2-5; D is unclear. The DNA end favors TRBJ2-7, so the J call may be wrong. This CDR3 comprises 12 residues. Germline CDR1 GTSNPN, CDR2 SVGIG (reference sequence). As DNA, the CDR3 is TGTGCCTGGAGTCCCACATCCTACGAGCAGTACTTC. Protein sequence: CAWSPTSYEQYF.

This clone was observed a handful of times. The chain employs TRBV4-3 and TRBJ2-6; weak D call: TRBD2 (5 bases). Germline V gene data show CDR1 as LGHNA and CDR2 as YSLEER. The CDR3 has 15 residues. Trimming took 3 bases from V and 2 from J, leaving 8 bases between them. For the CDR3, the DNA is TGCGCCAGCAGCCAGACTATTACTGGGGCCAACGTCCTGACTTTC. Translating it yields CASSQTITGANVLTF.

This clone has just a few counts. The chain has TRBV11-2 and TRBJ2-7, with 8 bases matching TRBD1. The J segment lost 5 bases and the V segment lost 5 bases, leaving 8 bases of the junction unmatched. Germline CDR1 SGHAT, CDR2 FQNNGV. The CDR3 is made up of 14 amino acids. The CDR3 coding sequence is TGTGCCAGCAGCACCGACAGGGGTGAGAACGAGCAGTACTTC. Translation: CASSTDRGENEQYF. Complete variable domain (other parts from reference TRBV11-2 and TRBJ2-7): EAGVAQSPRYKIIEKRQSVAFWCNPISGHATLYWYQQILGQGPKLLIQFQNNGVVDDSQLPKDRFSAERLKGVDSTLKIQPAKLEDSAVYLCASSTDRGENEQYFGPGTRLTVT.

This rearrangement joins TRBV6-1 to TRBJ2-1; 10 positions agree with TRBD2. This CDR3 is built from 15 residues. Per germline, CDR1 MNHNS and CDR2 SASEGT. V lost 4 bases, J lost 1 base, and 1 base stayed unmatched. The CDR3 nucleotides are TGTGCCAGCAGTGTACTAGCGGGATCCTACAATGAGCAGTTCTTC. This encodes CASSVLAGSYNEQFF.